This T cell receptor beta chain was sequenced for a study of blood T cell repertoires in COVID-19. Study background: Some COVID-19 samples were acute and others convalescent; all came from the United States, Italy and Spain.

This CDR3 has 15 amino acids. Germline lookup yields CDR1 SGHRS and CDR2 YFSETQ. The ends were cut back, 0 bases at V and 3 bases at J, with 12 bases in the middle. The data were produced by immunoSEQ multiplex PCR, yet TCRdb's version contains in-frame clones alone and is incomplete. The table lists about 400,000 clones, around 89% of them singletons. The sequence came from a woman under 40 with acute or convalescent COVID-19. The chain carries TRBV5-1 and TRBJ1-2, with a possible D match to TRBD1 (5 bases). Sequenced sample: peripheral blood. CDR3 residues: CASSLGSGPYYGYTF. DNA of the CDR3: TGCGCCAGCAGCTTGGGTTCAGGGCCCTACTATGGCTACACCTTC.